What follows is one T cell receptor (beta chain) and its context. This record comes from a study of blood T cell repertoires in COVID-19. As for the study in general: Material from acute and convalescent COVID-19 was sourced from the United States, Italy and Spain. PBMCs, B-cell-depleted T cells, or T cells provided the cDNA or gDNA that made up the material.

Authors' processing steps: Cell counts per sample came from amplifying reference gene primers. The protocol was immunoSEQ multiplex PCR, while the TCRdb copy is restricted to in-frame clones and leaves out a portion. V and J calls and clone size are copied from that table; D and trimming were computed from the DNA. The data hold 300,000 to 350,000 clones, with 87% observed a single time. V was shortened by 6 bases and J by 0 bases, with 11 bases between the two germline ends. This CDR3 has 14 residues. CDR1 and CDR2 (germline): KGHSH, LQKENI. The V gene is TRBV18, the J gene TRBJ1-1; TRBD1 is a possible D gene (6 bases). The source is a man younger than 30 with active or convalescent COVID-19. Sequenced input: peripheral blood. The DNA for the CDR3 is TGTGCCAGCTCGCTGGGGACAATGAACACTGAAGCTTTCTTT. It is translated as CASSLGTMNTEAFF.